What follows describes a single T cell receptor (beta chain). The antigen remains undetermined. The sample originates from a study of long-term antiretroviral therapy in people with HIV. Study-level findings and limits: HIV repertoires had narrower CDR3 length ranges than controls. ART preceded a rise in diversity that nonetheless stayed lower than in transplant donor controls.

A v3.0 immunoSEQ assay was performed at survey level. The method was immunoSEQ multiplex PCR; TCRdb's version includes in-frame clones alone and lacks a portion of them. Among about 7,100 clones listed, around 85% were seen once. The CDR3 sequence is 14 residues long. Germline CDR1 MDHEN, CDR2 SYDVKM. The J segment lost 6 bases and the V segment lost 6 bases, leaving 10 bases of the junction unmatched. The chain carries TRBV28 and TRBJ1-2; 7 nucleotides align to TRBD1. The material was unsorted PBMCs, obtained 1.1 years after starting antiretroviral therapy. This receptor was obtained from a man aged 35-49 years with HIV. The chain's CDR3 is CASSPADRVDGYTF. For the CDR3, the DNA is TGTGCCAGCAGCCCCGCTGACAGGGTGGATGGCTACACCTTC.